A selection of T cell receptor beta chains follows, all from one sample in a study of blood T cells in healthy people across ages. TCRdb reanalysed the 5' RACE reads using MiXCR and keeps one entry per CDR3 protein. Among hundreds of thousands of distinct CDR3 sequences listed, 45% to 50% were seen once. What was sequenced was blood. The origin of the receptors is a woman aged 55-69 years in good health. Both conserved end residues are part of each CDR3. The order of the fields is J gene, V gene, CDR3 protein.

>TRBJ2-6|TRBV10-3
CAVSTGVPGANVLTF
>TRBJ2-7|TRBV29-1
CSVAVTSRSEQYF
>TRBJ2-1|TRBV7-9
CASSASLAGQFF
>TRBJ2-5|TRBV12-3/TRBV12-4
CASSRSGSTRETQYF
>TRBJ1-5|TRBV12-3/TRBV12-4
CASRQTGLSNQPQHF
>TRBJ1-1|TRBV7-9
CASSVDRGRGGTEAFF
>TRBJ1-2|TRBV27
CASSPQGHYGYTF
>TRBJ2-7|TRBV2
CASSEQGAYEQYF
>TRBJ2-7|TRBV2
CASRVSGSVNYEQYF
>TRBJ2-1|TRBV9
CASSTSGSYYNEQFF
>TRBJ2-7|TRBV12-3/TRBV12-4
CASSFGGDRTYEQYF
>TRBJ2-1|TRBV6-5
CASSWTGPLNNEQFF
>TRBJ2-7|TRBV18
CASSPSARSSYEQYF
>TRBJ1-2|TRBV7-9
CASSLSVDYGYTF
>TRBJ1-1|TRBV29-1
CSVGEGDTEAFF
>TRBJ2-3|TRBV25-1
CASSKEWGTDTQYF
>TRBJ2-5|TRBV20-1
CSARKAVVQETQYF
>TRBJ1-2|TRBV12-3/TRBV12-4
CASSETPYGFTF
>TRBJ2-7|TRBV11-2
CASSLEWGGSYEQYF
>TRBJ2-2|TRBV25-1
CASSDNRVFAGELFF
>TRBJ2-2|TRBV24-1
CATSNTRPNTGELFF
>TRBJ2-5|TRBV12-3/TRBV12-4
CASSFRGIGHETQYF
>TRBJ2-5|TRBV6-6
CASSYSRPGAETQYF
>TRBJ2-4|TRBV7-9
CASSRVGTGAGEQYF
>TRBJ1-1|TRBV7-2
CASSLVGTKILNTEAFF
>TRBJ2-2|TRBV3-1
CASSQDGSATGELFF
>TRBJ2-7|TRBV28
CASSRAGHSYEQYF
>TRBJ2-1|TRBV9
CASSVLGNYNEQFF
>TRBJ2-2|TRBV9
CASSFRDWGGTGELFF